These 18 T cell receptor beta chains originate from one sample sequenced in a study of T cell repertoires in cytomegalovirus infection. No antigen is known for these receptors. In TCRdb, the reads were re-called with MiXCR into one record per CDR3 protein. The sample lists some 500,000 distinct CDR3 sequences; 40% were seen once. The sequences come from cultured PBMCs, collected from culture after CMV antigen stimulation. The receptors shown here come from a human donor in good health (CMV status not recorded). Some clones in this sample may be carry-over from other donors' samples.

This clonotype has just a few counts. The chain uses TRBV6-5 and TRBJ2-3; 7 bases match TRBD2. CDR1 MNHEY and CDR2 SVGAGI come from the germline V gene. With V trimmed by 2 bases and J by 2 bases, 4 bases remained unmatched. The CDR3 is 15 amino acids. This CDR3 is CASSYTSGDTDTQYF. The CDR3 bases are TGTGCCAGCAGTTACACCAGCGGGGACACAGATACGCAGTATTTT.

This sequence joins TRBV10-3 and TRBJ1-6; 8 positions match TRBD1. CDR1 is ENHRY, CDR2 SYGVKD, per germline. With V trimmed by 7 bases and J by 10 bases, 6 bases remained unmatched. This CDR3 region has 13 residues. The CDR3 DNA is TGTGCCATCAAGGGGACAGGTCAATCACCCCTCCACTTT. Protein product: CAIKGTGQSPLHF.

The chain recombines TRBV11-2 with TRBJ1-6; 7 bases are shared with TRBD1. The CDR3 consists of 16 residues. Germline loops: CDR1 SGHAT, CDR2 FQNNGV. V gave up 5 bases and J gave up 5 bases; unmatched junction bases: 9. CDR3 region: CASSPQGGVNNSPLHF. The DNA of the CDR3 is TGTGCCAGCAGCCCCCAGGGGGGGGTGAATAATTCACCCCTCCACTTT.

J is TRBJ2-4 and V is TRBV11-2, with 8 nucleotides matching TRBD1. Unmatched junction bases numbered 7, after V lost 6 bases and J lost 6 bases. This CDR3 is 14 amino acids long. The germline gives CDR1 SGHAT, CDR2 FQNNGV. This CDR3 is CASRADRVSNIQYF. The CDR3 bases are TGTGCCAGCAGGGCGGACAGGGTATCAAACATTCAGTACTTC.

J is TRBJ2-5 and V is TRBV6-6; 7 nucleotides align to TRBD1. Trimming at V came to 3 bases and at J to 6 bases, leaving 10 bases not matched to a gene. Germline-derived CDR1 and CDR2 are MNHNY and SVGAGI (reference sequence). This CDR3 comprises 15 residues. Here the CDR3 DNA reads TGTGCCAGCAGTTATGTCGCGACAGGGAATAAGACCCAGTACTTC. It yields the protein CASSYVATGNKTQYF.

This clonotype was seen repeatedly, ten times or more. This chain joins TRBV7-2 and TRBJ2-7, with D hard to call. The CDR3 contains 13 residues. The germline V gene has CDR1 SGHTA and CDR2 FQGNSA. V lost 1 base, J lost 4 bases, and 8 bases lay in between. CDR3 amino acids: CASSLGVKYEQYF. CDR3 nucleotides: TGTGCCAGCAGCTTAGGGGTCAAGTACGAGCAGTACTTC.

V is TRBV5-5 and J is TRBJ1-3; no definite D call. In germline, CDR1 is SGHKS, CDR2 YYEKEE (reference sequence). This CDR3 has 15 residues. V was pared by 3 bases and J by 0 bases, with 10 bases between. CDR3 residues: CASSWWASSGNTIYF. CDR3 nucleotides: TGTGCCAGCAGCTGGTGGGCCAGCTCTGGAAACACCATATATTTT.

The rearrangement uses TRBV5-4 and TRBJ2-3; D uncertain. Germline V gene data show CDR1 as SGHNT and CDR2 as YYREEE (reference sequence). The V and J ends lost 7 bases and 8 bases respectively, with 14 bases between them. The CDR3 covers 12 residues. CDR3 nucleotide sequence: TGTGCCAGCTTCGGCTGGGGTAGTACGCAGTATTTT. It translates to CASFGWGSTQYF.

The chain employs TRBV24-1 and TRBJ2-1; D not certain. With 3 bases removed from V and 6 bases from J, the gap between germline ends came to 14 bases. Germline V gene data show CDR1 as KGHDR and CDR2 as SFDVKD. This CDR3 has 15 amino acids. Here the CDR3 reads CATSDARRLVNEQFF. The DNA for the CDR3 is TGTGCCACCAGTGATGCTCGCCGTCTCGTCAATGAGCAGTTCTTC.

As concerns this clonotype: This may stem from a read error, because a much larger clone lies one nucleotide away. The chain couples TRBV7-9 to TRBJ1-5; D is possibly TRBD1 (5 bases). Trimming cost V 1 base and J 6 bases, with 7 bases left between them. This CDR3 has 13 residues. Germline V CDR1 and CDR2: SEHNR, FQNEAQ (reference sequence). Here the CDR3 reads CASSLEGIQPQHF. CDR3 sequence (DNA): TGTGCCAGCAGCTTAGAGGGGATTCAGCCCCAGCATTTT.

This clonotype turned up a few times. V gene TRBV6-5 combines with J gene TRBJ2-1, with a possible D match to TRBD2 (5 bases). The V gene lost 6 bases and the J gene lost 6 bases, with 21 bases spanning the gap. The germline gives CDR1 MNHEY, CDR2 SVGAGI. The CDR3 loop spans 16 amino acids. CDR3 in DNA: TGTGCCAGCAGCCGCCCGGGGAGCGGCGGAGGCAATGAGCAGTTCTTC. This gives the protein CASSRPGSGGGNEQFF.

J is TRBJ2-5 and V is TRBV12-3 or TRBV12-4; D remains unclear. There are 13 residues in the CDR3. V lost 6 bases, J lost 5 bases, and 13 bases lay in between. The CDR3 region is CASSSTGGETQYF. Here the CDR3 DNA reads TGTGCCAGCAGCTCGACTGGTGGGGAGACCCAGTACTTC.

This clonotype was observed a handful of times. The chain is built from TRBV27 and TRBJ2-3, with D possibly being TRBD1 (6 bases). Germline-derived CDR1 and CDR2 are MNHEY and SMNVEV (reference sequence). This CDR3 has 16 residues. The V and J ends lost 3 bases and 2 bases respectively, with 15 bases between them. The CDR3 DNA is TGTGCCAGCAGTTTGACCGGGACATCCCTCACAGATACGCAGTATTTT. Translated: CASSLTGTSLTDTQYF.

This rearrangement joins TRBV7-2 to TRBJ2-7; no firm D call. CDR1 is SGHTA and CDR2 is FQGNSA in the germline V gene. The CDR3 contains 11 residues. Trimming took off 3 bases at V and 6 bases at J, with 6 bases between the two ends. CDR3 in amino acids: CASSFGSEQYF. The CDR3 DNA is TGTGCCAGCAGCTTCGGTTCCGAGCAGTACTTC.

This clonotype has only a few counts. This chain uses TRBV15 with TRBJ1-4, with D uncertain. Germline assignment: CDR1 LNHNV and CDR2 YYDKDF (reference sequence). The length of the CDR3 is 13 residues. Trimming took off 1 base at V and 8 bases at J, with 8 bases between the two ends. This chain's CDR3 is CATSRGEGEKLFF. The CDR3, as DNA: TGTGCCACCAGCAGAGGAGAGGGCGAAAAACTGTTTTTT.

V and J are TRBV7-3 and TRBJ1-2; a possible D gene is TRBD1 (5 bases). V was trimmed by 7 bases and J by 4 bases, leaving 16 bases between them. The length of the CDR3 is 14 residues. The V gene's germline CDR1 is SGHTA and CDR2 FQGTGA. CDR3 residues: CASNGGSNVYGYTF. CDR3 nucleotide sequence: TGTGCCAGCAATGGGGGTTCGAACGTCTATGGCTACACCTTC.

A word on this clonotype: Mismatch with germline at one junction end may stem from a read error. The chain joins TRBV7-6 to TRBJ2-5; D unclear. The CDR3 has 16 amino acids. Germline V gene sequence: CDR1 SGHVS, CDR2 FNYEAQ. CDR3 region: CASSFLLTGPREAQYF. CDR3 DNA sequence: TGTGCCAGCAGCTTCTTACTGACCGGTCCAAGAGAGGCCCAGTACTTC.

This clonotype was observed once. The chain employs TRBV7-9 and TRBJ2-7, with D perhaps matching TRBD1 (6 bases). V lost 5 bases to trimming and J lost 6 bases, with 23 bases between them. Per the germline V gene, CDR1 is SEHNR and CDR2 is FQNEAQ (reference sequence). This CDR3 has 16 amino acids. The CDR3 is CASSDKVSGALREQYF. Written as DNA, the CDR3 is TGTGCCAGCAGCGATAAGGTTTCAGGGGCCCTTCGCGAGCAGTACTTC.